This T cell receptor beta chain came from a study of shared clonotypes between healthy human individuals. Using immunoSEQ multiplex PCR, the repertoire was profiled, and TCRdb retains in-frame clones only, with some absent. The repertoire consists of over 950,000 clones, with roughly 80% occurring once and the leading ten covering more than 0.85%. Germline V gives CDR1 MNHNS, CDR2 SASEGT. The CDR3 extends over 14 amino acids. The V and J ends lost 0 bases and 11 bases, in that order; junction bases with no gene match: 8. All donors were healthy HIV-negative adults lacking recent acute infections or vaccinations. CD4+ cells underwent separation, giving CD45RA+ naive and CD45RA-negative memory subsets.

This TCR was recovered from a man aged 18 to 30 in good health. Some clones in this sample may be carry-over from other donors' samples. Input material: memory CD4+ T cells from PBMCs. Subset given: CD45RA-negative fraction. The J gene is TRBJ1-1, the V gene TRBV6-1, with 8 bases aligning to TRBD1. This chain's CDR3 is CASSEAPDRGVAFF. CDR3 nucleotide sequence: TGTGCCAGCAGTGAAGCGCCAGACAGGGGTGTTGCTTTCTTT.